The clone carrying this TCR beta chain was counted only a few times. The record originates from a study of blood T cell repertoires in COVID-19. Across the study: The origin of the acute and convalescent COVID-19 samples was the United States, Italy and Spain. From T cells, B-cell-depleted T cells, or PBMCs came the material, which was cDNA or gDNA.

Study processing details: Estimates of nucleated cell counts were drawn from the amplification of reference gene primers. The assay was immunoSEQ multiplex PCR, and TCRdb's table has in-frame clones only and misses some. The V and J calls and clone size were taken over from that table, and D and trimming were inferred from the DNA. In the table there are approximately 38,000 clones, about 91% of which are singletons. This CDR3 has 13 residues. V lost 1 base and J lost 4, with 8 bases in between. Germline loops: CDR1 SGHAT, CDR2 FQDESV (reference sequence). The sequence came from an elderly woman with acute or convalescent COVID-19. The V call is TRBV11-1, the J call TRBJ2-7, with D possibly being TRBD1 (5 bases). Sequencing used peripheral blood. Here the CDR3 reads CASSLGQLYEQYF. The CDR3 DNA follows: TGTGCCAGCAGCTTAGGACAGCTATACGAGCAGTACTTC.